Following are 29 T cell receptor beta chains from one sample sequenced in a study of STAT5B mutations in CD4+ large granular lymphocyte leukemia. Repertoires were generated with immunoSEQ multiplex PCR, while TCRdb's copy carries only in-frame clones and drops some. The data contain around 30,000 clones, more than 75% of them singletons. The specimen was CD4+ T cells from blood buffy coats. These receptors all come from a human donor in good health.

The rearrangement links TRBV6-1 to TRBJ1-2; 9 bases match TRBD1. The V segment lost 6 bases and the J segment 8 bases; nucleotides outside the gene matches: 13. Germline V CDR1 and CDR2: MNHNS, SASEGT. The CDR3 consists of 15 residues. CDR3 coding DNA: TGTGCCAGCAGCCAGAAGGGGGGGACAGGGAGAGGCTACACCTTC. Its translation is CASSQKGGTGRGYTF.

The chain couples TRBV7-9 to TRBJ1-1; the D gene is possibly TRBD1 (6 bases). CDR1 and CDR2 from the germline V gene are SEHNR and FQNEAQ (reference sequence). CDR3 length equals 13 residues. The V and J ends lost 4 bases and 6 bases respectively, with 12 bases between them. CDR3 loop: CASSSAGGSEAFF. For the CDR3, the DNA is TGTGCCAGCAGCTCAGCCGGGGGCTCTGAAGCTTTCTTT.

The rearrangement joins TRBV18 to TRBJ1-3; no reliable D call. Germline CDR1 is KGHSH and CDR2 is LQKENI. This CDR3 contains 14 residues. V was trimmed by 2 bases and J by 2 bases, leaving 7 bases between them. The CDR3 spells CASSPGGTGNTIYF. DNA of the CDR3: TGTGCCAGCTCACCAGGAGGAACTGGAAACACCATATATTTT.

This chain links TRBV9 with TRBJ2-2; D unclear. Germline V lookup: CDR1 SGDLS, CDR2 YYNGEE. V shed 4 bases and J shed 1 base, with 11 bases lying between them. The CDR3 is made up of 15 amino acids. The CDR3 DNA reads TGTGCCAGCAGCACACGGACGGTGAACACCGGGGAGCTGTTTTTT. Translation gives CASSTRTVNTGELFF.

The chain is built from TRBV29-1 and TRBJ2-7; D is uncertain. Trimming cost V 2 bases and J 6 bases, with 8 bases left between them. The CDR3 loop spans 11 amino acids. In germline, CDR1 is SQVTM, CDR2 ANQGSEA. CDR3 sequence: CSVERAGEQYF. As DNA, the CDR3 is TGCAGCGTTGAAAGAGCCGGCGAGCAGTACTTC.

V and J are TRBV28 and TRBJ2-2; 10 nucleotides line up with TRBD1. Germline lookup yields CDR1 MDHEN and CDR2 SYDVKM. Trimming removed 8 bases from V and 7 bases from J; junction bases left unmatched: 7. The CDR3 sequence is 14 residues long. The CDR3 region is CASVDRGHIGELFF. Written as DNA, the CDR3 is TGTGCCAGCGTCGACAGGGGGCATATCGGGGAGCTGTTTTTT.

The gene calls are TRBV7-8 and TRBJ2-7, with 14 positions matching TRBD2. Per the germline V gene, CDR1 is SGHVS and CDR2 is FQNEAQ. V lost 4 bases and J lost 4; bases outside the gene matches: 6. CDR3 length: 16 residues. CDR3: CASSSGLAGAAYEQYF. Written as DNA, the CDR3 is TGTGCCAGCAGCTCGGGACTAGCGGGAGCGGCGTACGAGCAGTACTTC. Supplemented by reference TRBV7-8 and TRBJ2-7, the full variable domain reads GAGVSQSPRYKVAKRGQDVALRCDPISGHVSLFWYQQALGQGPEFLTYFQNEAQLDKSGLPSDRFFAERPEGSVSTLKIQRTQQEDSAVYLCASSSGLAGAAYEQYFGPGTRLTVT.

The chain is built from TRBV7-6 and TRBJ1-1; D might be TRBD1 (5 bases). Trimming took 0 bases from V and 5 from J, leaving 10 bases between them. Germline V gene data show CDR1 as SGHVS and CDR2 as FNYEAQ. This CDR3 region has 14 residues. The CDR3: CASSLAGAGTEAFF. The CDR3 bases are TGTGCCAGCAGCTTAGCCGGGGCTGGGACTGAAGCTTTCTTT.

CDR3 region: CASSDPGTANEKLFF. The CDR3 coding sequence is TGTGCCAGCAGTGATCCTGGGACAGCAAATGAAAAACTGTTTTTT. The chain links TRBV2 to TRBJ1-4, with 7 positions matching TRBD1. V trimming: 3 bases; J trimming: 5 bases; junction bases outside the gene matches: 6. CDR3 size: 15 residues. Germline V gene lookup returns CDR1 SNHLY and CDR2 FYNNEI. The variable domain in full, with the rest retrieved from reference TRBV2 and TRBJ1-4, is EPEVTQTPSHQVTQMGQEVILRCVPISNHLYFYWYRQILGQKVEFLVSFYNNEISEKSEIFDDQFSVERPDGSNFTLKIRSTKLEDSAMYFCASSDPGTANEKLFFGSGTQLSVL.

Notes on this clone: Other DNA sequences of this sample code for an identical CDR3. The chain is built from TRBV5-1 and TRBJ2-5, with D perhaps TRBD1 (5 bases). Germline V lookup: CDR1 SGHRS, CDR2 YFSETQ. The length of the CDR3 is 13 residues. V dropped 4 bases and J dropped 1 base, with 8 bases sitting between them. In nucleotides, the CDR3 is TGCGCCAGCAGCCGCGACAGCCAAGAGACCCAGTACTTC. Encoded protein: CASSRDSQETQYF.

The V gene is TRBV30, the J gene TRBJ2-1; 11 bases are shared with TRBD2. The CDR3 runs 14 residues. Germline trimming cut 5 bases from V and 6 bases from J; bases unmatched to any gene: 6. Germline lookup yields CDR1 GTSNPN and CDR2 SVGIG (reference sequence). CDR3 sequence (DNA): TGTGCCTGGTCCCGGACTAGCGGGCGCAATGAGCAGTTCTTC. Protein: CAWSRTSGRNEQFF.

The DNA of the CDR3 is TGCGCCAGCAGTGAGTGGGGGACAGATACGCAGTATTTT. Translation: CASSEWGTDTQYF. The chain joins TRBV10-1 to TRBJ2-3, with D possibly called TRBD1 or TRBD2 (5 bases each). Germline lookup yields CDR1 WNHNN and CDR2 SYGVQD (reference sequence). V gave up 1 base and J gave up 3 bases, with 5 bases separating them. This CDR3 spans 13 amino acids.

The chain uses TRBV30 and TRBJ2-7, with D unresolved. Trimming removed 8 bases from V and 6 bases from J, with 23 bases in between. Germline loops: CDR1 GTSNPN, CDR2 SVGIG (reference sequence). The length of the CDR3 is 14 residues. The chain's CDR3 is CAGTTLPLGSEQYF. The CDR3 nucleotides are TGTGCCGGAACAACCCTACCCCTGGGCAGCGAGCAGTACTTC.

The J gene is TRBJ1-1, the V gene TRBV6-6; a weak D match, TRBD1 (5 bases). CDR3 length equals 14 residues. Trimming shortened V by 6 bases and J by 0 bases, and 11 bases separated the two germline ends. Per germline, CDR1 MNHNY and CDR2 SVGAGI (reference sequence). The CDR3 region has the DNA TGTGCCAGCAGGCTACAGGTAATGAACACTGAAGCTTTCTTT. Translated, it gives CASRLQVMNTEAFF.

The V and J genes are TRBV19 and TRBJ1-1; unclear D gene. The germline V gene has CDR1 LNHDA and CDR2 SQIVND (reference sequence). V lost 7 bases and J 3 bases, leaving 12 bases between the germline ends. The CDR3 runs to 13 residues. Written as DNA, the CDR3 is TGTGCCAGTAAAGAGTTATGGGACACTGAAGCTTTCTTT. Translation: CASKELWDTEAFF.

This clone appeared once. The chain employs TRBV5-5 and TRBJ1-4, with a tentative D call TRBD1 (5 bases). The germline V and J ends were trimmed by 4 bases and 5 bases, with 15 bases remaining between them. Germline V CDR1 and CDR2: SGHKS, YYEKEE (reference sequence). This CDR3 is built from 15 residues. The chain's CDR3 is CASSPGLVQNEKLFF. The CDR3 DNA reads TGTGCCAGCAGCCCAGGGCTTGTCCAAAATGAAAAACTGTTTTTT.

The J gene is TRBJ1-2, the V gene TRBV4-1, with a possible D match to TRBD1 (5 bases). V was shortened by 1 base and J by 3 bases, with 15 bases between the two germline ends. The CDR3 spans 16 residues. Per germline, CDR1 MGHRA and CDR2 YSYEKL. CDR3 protein: CASSQVAADRDYGYTF. The CDR3 coding sequence is TGCGCCAGCAGCCAAGTCGCGGCCGACAGAGACTATGGCTACACCTTC.

CDR3 bases: TGTGCTAGTGGTACCCCGTGGAGCTACATGAACACTGAAGCTTTCTTT. Amino acids: CASGTPWSYMNTEAFF. The J gene is TRBJ1-1, the V gene TRBV12-5; no definite D call. Trimming took 5 bases from V and 0 from J, leaving 16 bases between them. There are 16 residues in the CDR3. Germline V gene data show CDR1 as LGHNT and CDR2 as FRNRAP.

The V and J genes are TRBV27 and TRBJ2-1; D gene unclear. The V and J ends lost 5 bases and 0 bases respectively, with 14 bases between them. CDR3 length equals 16 residues. In germline, CDR1 is MNHEY, CDR2 SMNVEV (reference sequence). CDR3: CASSPLSGSSYNEQFF. As DNA, the CDR3 is TGTGCCAGCAGTCCCCTCTCGGGCAGCTCCTACAATGAGCAGTTCTTC.

This clone has more than one count but fewer than ten. The V and J genes are TRBV5-1 and TRBJ1-5; 9 bases are a match to TRBD1. The trim removed 4 bases at V and 7 bases at J, leaving 6 bases unmatched. The CDR3 consists of 14 residues. CDR1 and CDR2 (germline): SGHRS, YFSETQ. This CDR3 is CASSLGQGSQPQHF. CDR3 in DNA: TGCGCCAGCAGCCTGGGACAGGGCAGCCAGCCCCAGCATTTT.

The chain links TRBV7-9 to TRBJ2-1, with D perhaps TRBD1 or TRBD2 (5 bases each). Trimming stripped 0 bases from V and 4 bases from J, with 13 bases between. The CDR3 is made up of 16 amino acids. Looked up from germline, CDR1 is SEHNR and CDR2 is FQNEAQ (reference sequence). For the CDR3, the DNA is TGTGCCAGCAGCTTAGCTCGGGACCGAGTATACAATGAGCAGTTCTTC. This encodes CASSLARDRVYNEQFF.

This rearrangement joins TRBV5-5 to TRBJ2-5, with D unresolved. The V gene's germline CDR1 is SGHKS and CDR2 YYEKEE (reference sequence). Trimming pared 0 bases from V and 0 bases from J, leaving 9 bases between. The CDR3 has 15 residues. CDR3 in DNA: TGTGCCAGCAGCTTGGTTCCGGCCTACCAAGAGACCCAGTACTTC. Its translation is CASSLVPAYQETQYF.

The gene calls are TRBV5-1 and TRBJ2-4; a weak D match, TRBD1 (5 bases). V lost 0 bases, J lost 1 base, and 11 bases lay in between. The CDR3 covers 16 residues. The germline CDR1 and CDR2 sequences are SGHRS and YFSETQ. DNA for the CDR3: TGCGCCAGCAGCTTGGAAGTGGCAGGGGCCAAAAACATTCAGTACTTC. The encoded protein is CASSLEVAGAKNIQYF.

The CDR3 here is CASSVRLAGGVDTQYF. CDR3 bases: TGTGCCAGCAGCGTACGACTAGCGGGAGGGGTAGATACGCAGTATTTT. This rearrangement joins TRBV9 to TRBJ2-3, with TRBD2 matching 14 bases. V trimming: 1 base; J trimming: 5 bases; junction bases outside the gene matches: 3. CDR1 SGDLS and CDR2 YYNGEE come from the germline V gene. This CDR3 contains 16 residues.

This chain links TRBV6-5 with TRBJ1-1, with a weak D call TRBD1 (5 bases). CDR3 length: 16 residues. The germline V and J ends were trimmed by 0 bases and 4 bases, with 15 bases remaining between them. Germline-derived CDR1 and CDR2 are MNHEY and SVGAGI. The CDR3 spells CASSYSGQAGGTEAFF. The CDR3 region has the DNA TGTGCCAGCAGTTACTCGGGGCAGGCCGGTGGCACTGAAGCTTTCTTT.

This chain links TRBV7-8 with TRBJ2-1; D perhaps matches TRBD2 (6 bases). Germline V gives CDR1 SGHVS, CDR2 FQNEAQ. The CDR3 contains 15 residues. Deletions cut 3 bases from V and 3 bases from J, with 12 bases between. CDR3 loop: CASSFPRLVYNEQFF. CDR3 bases: TGTGCCAGCAGCTTTCCGAGACTAGTCTACAATGAGCAGTTCTTC.

V and J are TRBV4-1 and TRBJ2-1; D may be TRBD1 (5 bases). The CDR3 runs to 17 residues. V lost 4 bases, J lost 7 bases, and 23 bases lay in between. Germline CDR1 is MGHRA and CDR2 is YSYEKL. The CDR3 loop is CASSLPSSLRVGNEQFF. CDR3 bases: TGCGCCAGCAGCCTCCCATCCAGCCTCAGGGTAGGAAATGAGCAGTTCTTC.

The V gene is TRBV6-5, the J gene TRBJ1-5; TRBD1 is a possible D gene (6 bases). V lost 9 bases and J lost 5, with 14 bases in between. The CDR3 has 13 amino acids. The germline CDR1 and CDR2 sequences are MNHEY and SVGAGI. CDR3 sequence: CASTRGRDQPQHF. DNA for the CDR3: TGTGCCAGTACCAGGGGACGGGATCAGCCCCAGCATTTT.

The chain employs TRBV19 and TRBJ1-5, with D perhaps matching TRBD1 (5 bases). CDR3 length equals 14 residues. V lost 1 base and J lost 9, with 13 bases in between. The germline CDR1 and CDR2 sequences are LNHDA and SQIVND (reference sequence). CDR3 DNA: TGTGCCAGTAGTATAGGGGGACGTCAATGGCCCCAGCATTTT. Its translation is CASSIGGRQWPQHF. Based on the CDR3 plus reference TRBV19 and TRBJ1-5, the full variable domain is DGGITQSPKYLFRKEGQNVTLSCEQNLNHDAMYWYRQDPGQGLRLIYYSQIVNDFQKGDIAEGYSVSREKKESFPLTVTSAQKNPTAFYLCASSIGGRQWPQHFGDGTRLSIL.